The 14 T cell receptor beta chains in this list originate from one sample, sequenced in a study of neoadjuvant nivolumab and ipilimumab in lung cancer. Repertoires were generated with immunoSEQ multiplex PCR, while TCRdb's copy carries only in-frame clones and drops some. The table includes roughly 45,000 clones, more than 85% detected once. The sample in question was blood, obtained before neoadjuvant nivolumab, alone or with ipilimumab. Receptor source: an adult with non-small cell lung cancer. Some clones in this sample may be carry-over from other donors' samples.

The chain combines TRBV7-2 with TRBJ1-1; 7 positions agree with TRBD1. CDR1 is SGHTA and CDR2 is FQGNSA in the germline V gene. V gave up 6 bases and J gave up 3 bases; unmatched junction bases: 1. The CDR3 runs to 12 residues. CDR3 coding DNA: TGTGCCAGCAGTACAGGGGACACTGAAGCTTTCTTT. Encoded protein: CASSTGDTEAFF.

This sequence joins TRBV6-5 and TRBJ1-2; 9 bases fit TRBD1. The germline V gene has CDR1 MNHEY and CDR2 SVGAGI. The length of the CDR3 is 15 residues. V was pared by 6 bases and J by 4 bases, with 9 bases of the junction left unmatched. The CDR3 region has the DNA TGTGCCAGCAGGCCACTCGGGACAGGGAGCTATGGCTACACCTTC. Its protein product is CASRPLGTGSYGYTF.

This chain joins TRBV9 and TRBJ2-7; possible D gene TRBD2, 6 bases. Germline loops: CDR1 SGDLS, CDR2 YYNGEE. CDR3 size: 14 residues. Deletions cut 0 bases from V and 6 bases from J, with 13 bases between. The CDR3 nucleotides read TGTGCCAGCAGCGTAGAGGTCAGGGAGGCCGAGCAGTACTTC. Amino acids: CASSVEVREAEQYF.

This clone showed up just once. The chain joins TRBV2 to TRBJ2-3; D perhaps matches TRBD2 (6 bases). CDR1 is SNHLY, CDR2 FYNNEI, per germline. CDR3 length equals 15 residues. V shed 6 bases and J shed 0 bases, with 13 bases lying between them. The CDR3 sequence is CASRGTSTSTDTQYF. The CDR3 coding sequence is TGTGCCAGCAGGGGAACTAGCACAAGCACAGATACGCAGTATTTT.

V usage is TRBV5-1 and J usage is TRBJ1-5; 7 nucleotides line up with TRBD1. Looked up from germline, CDR1 is SGHRS and CDR2 is YFSETQ. The CDR3 is made up of 15 amino acids. Germline trimming cut 0 bases from V and 7 bases from J; bases unmatched to any gene: 7. CDR3 in amino acids: CASSLEGDRDQPQHF. CDR3 nucleotide sequence: TGCGCCAGCAGCTTGGAAGGTGACAGGGACCAGCCCCAGCATTTT.

This chain connects TRBV11-3 to TRBJ2-1, with TRBD2 matching over 9 bases. The V gene end was trimmed by 2 bases and the J gene end by 8 bases; junction bases not matched to a gene: 7. CDR1 is SGHNT, CDR2 YENEEA, per germline. The CDR3 spans 15 residues. The CDR3 coding sequence is TGTGCCAGCAGCTTAACAGCGGGAGGATTGTATGAGCAGTTCTTC. Protein product: CASSLTAGGLYEQFF.

The chain combines TRBV18 with TRBJ2-3; D call uncertain. Germline V lookup: CDR1 KGHSH, CDR2 LQKENI. CDR3 length: 14 residues. V was pared by 8 bases and J by 1 base, with 13 bases between. CDR3 DNA: TGTGCCAGCCACGGGCGAACTCGCACAGATACGCAGTATTTT. Translated: CASHGRTRTDTQYF.

The chain has TRBV20-1 and TRBJ1-1, with D maybe TRBD1 (6 bases). V was trimmed by 4 bases and J by 5 bases, leaving 8 bases between them. This CDR3 spans 11 amino acids. Looked up from germline, CDR1 is DFQATT and CDR2 is SNEGSKA (reference sequence). The CDR3 spells CSAIQGTEAFF. In DNA form, the CDR3 reads TGCAGTGCTATACAGGGTACTGAAGCTTTCTTT.

The V gene is TRBV7-8, the J gene TRBJ1-5; no clear D gene. Trimming left V 6 bases short and J 5 bases short, with 23 bases between. Germline V CDR1 and CDR2: SGHVS, FQNEAQ. The CDR3 length is 17 residues. Written as DNA, the CDR3 is TGTGCCAGCAGTCGGATGTTGCGGGGTTTCATGGATCAGCCCCAGCATTTT. Translation: CASSRMLRGFMDQPQHF. Together with reference TRBV7-8 and TRBJ1-5, the CDR3 gives the full variable domain: GAGVSQSPRYKVAKRGQDVALRCDPISGHVSLFWYQQALGQGPEFLTYFQNEAQLDKSGLPSDRFFAERPEGSVSTLKIQRTQQEDSAVYLCASSRMLRGFMDQPQHFGDGTRLSIL.

This chain joins TRBV14 and TRBJ1-4; D is undetermined. Germline CDR1 is SGHDN and CDR2 is FVKESK. The CDR3 consists of 13 residues. Trimming cost V 1 base and J 10 bases, with 10 bases left between them. This CDR3 is CASSQVMPSKLFF. CDR3 bases: TGTGCCAGCAGCCAAGTTATGCCCTCAAAACTGTTTTTT.

CDR3 in DNA: TGCGCCAGCAGCTTAAAGGGGACAGGGCAGAGGGACACTGAAGCTTTCTTT. It codes for CASSLKGTGQRDTEAFF. The chain carries TRBV5-1 and TRBJ1-1; TRBD1 agrees at 9 bases. This CDR3 contains 17 residues. V shed 2 bases, J shed 3 bases, and the junction held 11 bases outside the gene matches. The germline gives CDR1 SGHRS, CDR2 YFSETQ.

The V gene is TRBV4-1, the J gene TRBJ2-7; D is unclear. Germline CDR1 MGHRA, CDR2 YSYEKL. V lost 3 bases to trimming and J lost 4 bases, with 10 bases between them. This CDR3 has 13 residues. CDR3 coding DNA: TGCGCCAGCAGCCACCAGGTACAATACGAGCAGTACTTC. Residues: CASSHQVQYEQYF.

The V call is TRBV12-5, the J call TRBJ2-7, with D tentatively TRBD2 (7 bases). The V gene lost 3 bases and the J gene lost 9 bases, with 15 bases spanning the gap. The CDR3 is 13 residues long. Germline V lookup: CDR1 LGHNT, CDR2 FRNRAP. For the CDR3, the DNA is TGTGCTAGTGGTTTAGACAAAGGGGGGGGGCAGTACTTC. As protein: CASGLDKGGGQYF. Full variable domain (outside the CDR3, taken from reference TRBV12-5 and TRBJ2-7): DARVTQTPRHKVTEMGQEVTMRCQPILGHNTVFWYRQTMMQGLELLAYFRNRAPLDDSGMPKDRFSAEMPDATLATLKIQPSEPRDSAVYFCASGLDKGGGQYFGPGTRLTVT.

About this clone itself: The sample holds other DNA sequences that translate to the same CDR3. The chain has TRBV29-1 and TRBJ2-7; D may be TRBD1 (5 bases). The CDR3 spans 12 residues. The germline V gene encodes CDR1 SQVTM and CDR2 ANQGSEA. V lost 3 bases and J 3 bases, leaving 9 bases between the germline ends. The CDR3 coding sequence is TGCAGCGTTGAGAGCAGGGACTACGAGCAGTACTTC. It is translated as CSVESRDYEQYF.